The rows below give T cell receptor beta chains drawn from one sample of a study of T cell repertoires in cytomegalovirus infection. TCRdb used MiXCR to reprocess the reads, holding one entry per CDR3 protein. The sample has some 450,000 distinct CDR3 sequences; roughly 30% are singletons. The sequencing input was PBMCs. The receptor set was obtained from a human donor in good health (CMV status not recorded). Some clones in this sample may be carry-over from other donors' samples. The CDR3 runs from the conserved cysteine through the conserved F or W. D genes are given only for firm matches. The size entry is marked missing in some rows and otherwise reads once, few, many or a size class.

d_gene	v_gene	abundance	j_gene	CDR3aa	CDR3nt
-	TRBV20-1	once	TRBJ1-1	CSARFGEWMYTEAFF	TGCAGTGCTAGATTTGGGGAATGGATGTACACTGAAGCTTTCTTT
-	TRBV11-2	few	TRBJ1-2	CASSLNRRYGYTF	TGTGCCAGCAGCTTAAACAGAAGATATGGCTACACCTTC
-	TRBV7-9	few	TRBJ1-3	CASSPSLGAGNTIYF	TGTGCCAGCAGCCCTAGTTTGGGGGCTGGAAACACCATATATTTT
-	TRBV5-1	-	TRBJ1-6	CASSLPGSPLHF	TGCGCCAGCAGCTTGCCGGGGTCACCCCTCCACTTT
-	TRBV12-3/TRBV12-4	-	TRBJ1-1	CASSFGLGEAFF	TGTGCCAGCAGTTTTGGCTTGGGTGAAGCTTTCTTT
-	TRBV19	-	TRBJ2-7	CASSRSGPDYEQYF	TGTGCCAGTAGTAGATCCGGACCAGACTACGAGCAGTACTTC
TRBD1	TRBV6-1	many	TRBJ2-3	CASSVNRGPSTDTQYF	TGTGCCAGCAGTGTTAACAGGGGACCTAGCACAGATACGCAGTATTTT
-	TRBV18	-	TRBJ2-3	CASSPPAGTDTQYF	TGTGCCAGCTCACCACCGGCCGGCACAGATACGCAGTATTTT
-	TRBV6-8	-	TRBJ2-6	CASSYRSRSVANVLTF	TGTGCCAGCAGTTACAGGTCACGCTCTGTGGCCAACGTCCTGACTTTC
TRBD1	TRBV12-3/TRBV12-4	-	TRBJ2-1	CASETGQGGHEQCF	TGTGCCAGCGAGACGGGACAGGGAGGCCATGAGCAGTGCTTC
TRBD2	TRBV4-1	-	TRBJ2-1	CSSSSPSGVYNEQFF	TGCTCCAGCAGTAGTCCTAGCGGGGTCTACAATGAGCAGTTCTTC
-	TRBV5-1	many	TRBJ1-6	CASSLGSGGVYSPLHF	TGCGCCAGCAGCTTGGGGTCCGGGGGAGTGTACTCACCCCTCCACTTT
-	TRBV7-6	many	TRBJ1-5	CASSPGMADSNQPQHF	TGTGCCAGCAGCCCCGGAATGGCCGATAGCAATCAGCCCCAGCATTTT
TRBD2	TRBV7-2	many	TRBJ2-7	CASSPSGGYSYEQYF	TGTGCCAGCAGCCCTAGCGGGGGGTACTCCTACGAGCAGTACTTC
-	TRBV12-3/TRBV12-4	few	TRBJ1-5	CASSEFDRTANQPQHF	TGTGCCAGCAGTGAATTCGACAGGACCGCTAATCAGCCCCAGCATTTT
-	TRBV4-1	many	TRBJ2-1	CASSQDRGRYNEQFF	TGCGCCAGCAGCCAAGATCGGGGACGATACAATGAGCAGTTCTTC
-	TRBV7-2	-	TRBJ2-7	CASSSTGTSYEQYF	TGTGCCAGCAGCTCTACAGGAACCTCCTACGAGCAGTACTTC
-	TRBV7-2	few	TRBJ2-5	CASSFGSGETQYF	TGTGCCAGCAGCTTCGGAAGTGGAGAGACCCAGTACTTC
-	TRBV19	-	TRBJ1-2	CASSIVSRQDLRGPYGYTF	TGTGCCAGTAGTATAGTATCCCGCCAAGACCTCAGGGGCCCCTATGGCTACACCTTC
-	TRBV27	-	TRBJ1-6	CASSFGQSSYNSPLHF	TGTGCCAGCAGTTTTGGGCAGAGCTCCTATAATTCACCCCTCCACTTT
-	TRBV19	many	TRBJ2-5	CASSRTAAQETQYF	TGTGCCAGTAGTAGGACGGCGGCACAAGAGACCCAGTACTTC
-	TRBV29-1	-	TRBJ2-1	CSGFEWGPLNEQFF	TGCAGCGGGTTTGAGTGGGGGCCACTCAATGAGCAGTTCTTC
TRBD1	TRBV5-6	-	TRBJ1-3	CASSDDRDRVDF	TGTGCCAGCAGCGACGATCGGGACAGGGTGGATTTT
TRBD2	TRBV15	-	TRBJ2-3	CATSRGLAETDTQYF	TGTGCCACCAGCAGGGGACTAGCGGAAACAGATACGCAGTATTTT
TRBD1	TRBV28	few	TRBJ2-7	CASSLGTASSYEQYF	TGTGCCAGCAGTTTGGGGACAGCTAGCTCCTACGAGCAGTACTTC
-	TRBV5-4	few	TRBJ2-7	CASSLEQQGTPNYEQYF	TGTGCCAGCAGCTTGGAACAGCAGGGTACCCCAAACTACGAGCAGTACTTC
TRBD1	TRBV25-1	-	TRBJ2-3	CARHRGNTDTQYF	TGTGCCAGGCACAGGGGAAACACAGATACGCAGTATTTT
-	TRBV7-2	few	TRBJ1-3	CASSLGYNSGNTIYF	TGTGCCAGCAGCTTGGGTTATAACTCTGGAAACACCATATATTTT
-	TRBV28	-	TRBJ2-7	CASSNNMGIHEQYF	TGTGCCAGCAGTAACAACATGGGGATCCACGAGCAGTACTTC